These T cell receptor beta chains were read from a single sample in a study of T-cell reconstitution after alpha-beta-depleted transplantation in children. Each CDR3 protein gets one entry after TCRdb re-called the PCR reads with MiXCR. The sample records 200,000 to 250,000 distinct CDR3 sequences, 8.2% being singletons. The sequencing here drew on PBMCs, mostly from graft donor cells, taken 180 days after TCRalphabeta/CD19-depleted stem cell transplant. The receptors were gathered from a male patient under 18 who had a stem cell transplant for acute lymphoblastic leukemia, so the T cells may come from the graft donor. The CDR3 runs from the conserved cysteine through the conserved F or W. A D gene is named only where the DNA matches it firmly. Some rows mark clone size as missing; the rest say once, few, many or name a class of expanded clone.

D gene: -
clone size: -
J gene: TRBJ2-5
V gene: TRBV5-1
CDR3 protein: CVSSLFETQYF
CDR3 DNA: TGCGTCAGCAGCTTGTTCGAGACCCAGTACTTC

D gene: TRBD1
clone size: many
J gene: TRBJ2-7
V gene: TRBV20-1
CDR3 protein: CSARGWRQGVHEQYF
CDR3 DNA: TGCAGTGCTAGAGGTTGGAGACAGGGAGTTCACGAGCAGTACTTC

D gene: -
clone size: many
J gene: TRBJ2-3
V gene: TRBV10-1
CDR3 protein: CASSEASGPQGTQYF
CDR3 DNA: TGCGCCAGCAGTGAGGCGTCAGGGCCCCAGGGTACGCAGTATTTT

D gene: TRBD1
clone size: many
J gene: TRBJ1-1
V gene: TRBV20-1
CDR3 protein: CSARDLTGGTTEAFF
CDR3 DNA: TGCAGTGCTAGAGATCTCACAGGGGGCACCACTGAAGCTTTCTTT

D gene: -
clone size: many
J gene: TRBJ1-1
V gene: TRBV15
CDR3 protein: CATSRERGGPLNTEAFF
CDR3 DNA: TGTGCCACCAGCAGAGAGCGGGGGGGCCCCTTGAACACTGAAGCTTTCTTT

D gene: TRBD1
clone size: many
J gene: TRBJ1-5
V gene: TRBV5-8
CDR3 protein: CASSTRTGTSPQHF
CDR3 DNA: TGTGCCAGCAGCACAAGGACAGGGACTAGCCCCCAGCATTTT

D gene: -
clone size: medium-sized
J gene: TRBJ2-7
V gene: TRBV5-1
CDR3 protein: CASGSRDSYEQYF
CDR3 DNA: TGCGCCAGCGGTTCTCGAGACAGCTACGAGCAGTACTTC

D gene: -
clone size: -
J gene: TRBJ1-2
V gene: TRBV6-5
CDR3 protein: CASSSDALYGYTF
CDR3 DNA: TGTGCCAGCAGTTCCGACGCGCTTTATGGCTACACCTTC

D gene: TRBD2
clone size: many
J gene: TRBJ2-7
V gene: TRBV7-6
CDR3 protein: CASSDSGRPPYEQYF
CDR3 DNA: TGTGCCAGCAGCGATAGCGGGAGGCCCCCTTACGAGCAGTACTTC

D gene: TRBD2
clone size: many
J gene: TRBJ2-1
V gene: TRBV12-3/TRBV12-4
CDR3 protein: CASIGLGTYNEQFF
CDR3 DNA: TGTGCCAGCATTGGACTAGGGACCTACAATGAGCAGTTCTTC

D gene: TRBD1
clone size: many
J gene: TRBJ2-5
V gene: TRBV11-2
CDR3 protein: CASSLVLRQGGETQYF
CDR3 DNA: TGTGCCAGCAGCTTAGTATTGCGACAGGGTGGAGAGACCCAGTACTTC

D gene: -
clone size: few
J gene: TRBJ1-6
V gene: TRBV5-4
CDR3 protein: CASSPHTTDNSPLHF
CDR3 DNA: TGTGCCAGCAGCCCTCACACCACCGATAATTCACCCCTCCACTTT

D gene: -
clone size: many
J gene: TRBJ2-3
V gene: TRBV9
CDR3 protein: CASSGDTQYF
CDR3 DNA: TGTGCCAGCAGCGGCGATACGCAGTATTTT

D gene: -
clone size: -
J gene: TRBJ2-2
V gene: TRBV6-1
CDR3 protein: CASRPADRVTGELFF
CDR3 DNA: TGTGCCAGCAGACCGGCCGACAGAGTCACCGGGGAGCTGTTTTTT

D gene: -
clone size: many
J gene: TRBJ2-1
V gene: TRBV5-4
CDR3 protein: CASSGSSYNEQFF
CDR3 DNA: TGTGCCAGCAGCGGTAGCTCCTACAATGAGCAGTTCTTC

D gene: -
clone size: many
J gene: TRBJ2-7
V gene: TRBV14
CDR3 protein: CASSNGHLAPYEQYF
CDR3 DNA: TGTGCCAGCAGCAATGGACATCTCGCCCCCTACGAGCAGTACTTC

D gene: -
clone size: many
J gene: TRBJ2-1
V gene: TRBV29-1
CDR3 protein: CSVGRTSYNEQFF
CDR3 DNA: TGCAGCGTTGGGCGGACCTCCTACAATGAGCAGTTCTTC

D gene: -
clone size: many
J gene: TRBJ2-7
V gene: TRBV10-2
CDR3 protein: CASSEFVTAGYEQYF
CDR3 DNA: TGCGCCAGCAGTGAGTTTGTGACCGCGGGCTACGAGCAGTACTTC

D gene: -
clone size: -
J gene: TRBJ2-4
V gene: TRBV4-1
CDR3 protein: CASSQKVAKNIQYF
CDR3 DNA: TGCGCCAGCAGCCAAAAAGTAGCCAAAAACATTCAGTACTTC

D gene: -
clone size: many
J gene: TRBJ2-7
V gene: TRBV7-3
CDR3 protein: CASSRREPSFYEQYF
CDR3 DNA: TGTGCCAGCAGCCGCAGGGAACCCAGCTTCTACGAGCAGTACTTC

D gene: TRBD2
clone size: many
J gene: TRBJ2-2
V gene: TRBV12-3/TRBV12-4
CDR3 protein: CASSLRERGTGELFF
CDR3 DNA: TGTGCCAGCAGTTTGCGGGAGAGAGGTACCGGGGAGCTGTTTTTT

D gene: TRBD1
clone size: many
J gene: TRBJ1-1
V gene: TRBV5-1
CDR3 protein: CASSYGTGPMNTEAFF
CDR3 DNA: TGCGCCAGCAGCTACGGGACAGGTCCTATGAACACTGAAGCTTTCTTT

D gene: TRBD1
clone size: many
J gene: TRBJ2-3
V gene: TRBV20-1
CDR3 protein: CSAHNRGRTTDTQYF
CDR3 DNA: TGCAGTGCACACAACAGGGGGCGGACCACAGATACGCAGTATTTT

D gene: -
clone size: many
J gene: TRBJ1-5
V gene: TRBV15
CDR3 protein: CATSRDGGQPQHF
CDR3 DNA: TGTGCCACCAGCAGAGATGGGGGTCAGCCCCAGCATTTT

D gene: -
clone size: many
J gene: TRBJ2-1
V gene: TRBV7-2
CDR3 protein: CASSRGLNNEQFF
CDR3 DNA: TGTGCCAGCAGCCGCGGACTTAACAATGAGCAGTTCTTC

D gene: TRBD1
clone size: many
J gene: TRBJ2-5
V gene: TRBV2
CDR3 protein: CASSEDRGLGETQYF
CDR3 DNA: TGTGCCAGCAGTGAGGACAGGGGGCTAGGAGAGACCCAGTACTTC

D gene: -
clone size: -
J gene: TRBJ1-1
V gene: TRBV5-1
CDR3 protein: CASSLVPGRMNTEAFF
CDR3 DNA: TGCGCCAGCAGCTTGGTACCGGGACGGATGAACACTGAAGCTTTCTTT

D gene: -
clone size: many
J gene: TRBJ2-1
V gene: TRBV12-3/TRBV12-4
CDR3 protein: CASSLTGAFYNEQFF
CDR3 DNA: TGTGCCAGCAGTTTAACCGGGGCCTTTTACAATGAGCAGTTCTTC

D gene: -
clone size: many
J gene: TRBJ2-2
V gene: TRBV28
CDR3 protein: CATPGHNTGELFF
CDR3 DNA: TGTGCCACCCCGGGACATAACACCGGGGAGCTGTTTTTT

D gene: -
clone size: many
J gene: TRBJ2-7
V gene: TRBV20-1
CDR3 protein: CSALTDRFPYEQYF
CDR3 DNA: TGCAGTGCTCTGACCGACAGGTTTCCCTACGAGCAGTACTTC

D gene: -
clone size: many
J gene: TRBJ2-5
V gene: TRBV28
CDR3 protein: CASSLGADRGETQYF
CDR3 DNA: TGTGCCAGCAGTTTGGGGGCGGACCGAGGGGAGACCCAGTACTTC

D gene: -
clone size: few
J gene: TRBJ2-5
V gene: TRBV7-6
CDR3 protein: CASKSVLQETQYF
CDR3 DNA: TGTGCCAGCAAATCGGTTCTGCAAGAGACCCAGTACTTC

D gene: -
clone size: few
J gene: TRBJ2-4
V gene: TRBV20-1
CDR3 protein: CSARVLGSPKNIQYF
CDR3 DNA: TGCAGTGCTAGAGTCCTCGGGAGCCCCAAAAACATTCAGTACTTC

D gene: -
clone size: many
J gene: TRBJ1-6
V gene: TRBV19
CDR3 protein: CASSIPDRLSYNSPLHF
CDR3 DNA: TGTGCCAGTAGTATTCCGGACAGACTTTCCTATAATTCACCCCTCCACTTT

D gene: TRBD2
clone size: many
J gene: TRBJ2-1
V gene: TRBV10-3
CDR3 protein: CAISESRTSGEGGEQFF
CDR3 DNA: TGTGCCATCAGTGAGTCCCGGACTAGCGGGGAAGGAGGTGAGCAGTTCTTC

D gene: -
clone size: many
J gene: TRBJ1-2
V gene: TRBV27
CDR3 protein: CASSPTPSGGRRGYTF
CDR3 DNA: TGTGCCAGCAGTCCGACTCCTTCCGGAGGGCGGCGTGGCTACACCTTC

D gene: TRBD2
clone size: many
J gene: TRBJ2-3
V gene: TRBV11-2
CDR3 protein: CASSLGGTSLYF
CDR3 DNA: TGTGCCAGCAGCTTAGGTGGGACTAGCCTGTATTTT

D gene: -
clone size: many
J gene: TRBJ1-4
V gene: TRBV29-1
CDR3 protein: CSVDPGGGEKLFF
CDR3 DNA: TGCAGCGTTGATCCTGGGGGAGGCGAAAAACTGTTTTTT

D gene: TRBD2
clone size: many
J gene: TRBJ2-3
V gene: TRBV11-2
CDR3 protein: CASSLGGGGDTQYF
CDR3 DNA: TGTGCCAGCAGCTTAGGCGGGGGGGGTGACACGCAGTATTTT

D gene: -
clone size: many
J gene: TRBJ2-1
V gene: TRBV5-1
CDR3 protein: CASSLSGAHNEQFF
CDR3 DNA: TGCGCCAGCAGCTTGAGTGGGGCTCACAATGAGCAGTTCTTC

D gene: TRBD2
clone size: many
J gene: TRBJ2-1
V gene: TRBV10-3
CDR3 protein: CAIRREGAYNEQFF
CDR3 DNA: TGTGCCATACGTCGGGAGGGGGCCTACAATGAGCAGTTCTTC

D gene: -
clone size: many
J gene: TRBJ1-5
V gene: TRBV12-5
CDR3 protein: CASGHRGETKGDSNQPQHF
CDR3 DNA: TGTGCTAGTGGTCACCGAGGTGAGACGAAAGGAGATAGCAATCAGCCCCAGCATTTT

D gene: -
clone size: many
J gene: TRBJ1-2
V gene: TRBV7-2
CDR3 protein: CASSPHYGYTF
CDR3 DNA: TGTGCCAGCAGCCCCCACTATGGCTACACCTTC

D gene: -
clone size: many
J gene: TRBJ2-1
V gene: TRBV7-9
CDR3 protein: CASKMANYNEQFF
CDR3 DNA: TGTGCCAGTAAGATGGCCAACTACAATGAGCAGTTCTTC

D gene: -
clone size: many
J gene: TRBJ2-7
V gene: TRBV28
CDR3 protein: CASSTGPSYEQYF
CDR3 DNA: TGTGCCAGCAGTACCGGGCCTTCCTACGAGCAGTACTTC

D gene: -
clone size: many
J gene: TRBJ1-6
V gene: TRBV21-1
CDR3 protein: CASSKGGQDRGTSPLHF
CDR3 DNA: TGTGCCAGCAGCAAAGGGGGCCAGGACAGAGGTACTTCACCCCTCCACTTT

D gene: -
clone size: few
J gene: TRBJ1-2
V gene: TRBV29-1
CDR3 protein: CSVEDDGNYGYTF
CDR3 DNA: TGCAGCGTTGAAGATGACGGTAACTATGGCTACACCTTC

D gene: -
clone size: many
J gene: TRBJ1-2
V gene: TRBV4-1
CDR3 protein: CASSQVPGQPNYGYTF
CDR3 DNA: TGCGCCAGCAGCCAAGTGCCCGGACAGCCTAACTATGGCTACACCTTC

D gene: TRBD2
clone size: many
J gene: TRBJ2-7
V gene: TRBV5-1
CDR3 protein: CASSPPSGTAYEQYF
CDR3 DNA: TGCGCCAGCAGCCCCCCTAGCGGGACTGCCTACGAGCAGTACTTC

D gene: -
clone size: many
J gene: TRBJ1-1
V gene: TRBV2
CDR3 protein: CARKDPGQYTEAFF
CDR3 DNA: TGTGCCAGAAAAGACCCCGGACAGTACACTGAAGCTTTCTTT

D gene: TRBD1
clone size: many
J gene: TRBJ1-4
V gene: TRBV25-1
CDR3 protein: CASSEGGQAYGEKLFF
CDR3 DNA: TGTGCCAGCAGTGAAGGAGGACAGGCCTACGGGGAAAAACTGTTTTTT

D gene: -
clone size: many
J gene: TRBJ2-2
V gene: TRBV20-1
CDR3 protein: CSASRFTGELFF
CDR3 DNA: TGCAGTGCTAGCCGGTTCACCGGGGAGCTGTTTTTT

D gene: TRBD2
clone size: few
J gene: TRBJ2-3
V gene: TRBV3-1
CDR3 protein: CASGKLAATTDTQYF
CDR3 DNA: TGTGCCAGCGGTAAGCTAGCGGCAACCACAGATACGCAGTATTTT